This T cell receptor (beta chain) appears in the sequencing data of a study of T-cell memory formation after mild COVID-19. Concerning this clonotype itself: The antigen is undetermined.

Each CDR3 protein gets one entry after TCRdb re-called the 5' RACE reads with MiXCR. Here the sample spans fewer than 650,000 distinct CDR3 sequences, roughly 20% being singletons. V was shortened by 4 bases and J by 5 bases, with 22 bases between the two germline ends. CDR3 size: 16 residues. The germline CDR1 and CDR2 sequences are SGHRS and YFSETQ. Study findings and constraints: Detection of some responders pre-infection suggested pre-existing cross-reactive memory T cells participated.

This TCR was sampled from an adult woman who had mild COVID-19 (a few samples of this study predate the infection). Cell type and time point are not known. The chain couples TRBV5-1 to TRBJ2-7, with D possibly matching TRBD2 (6 bases). The sequenced material came from PBMCs or a T cell subset sorted from them (not recorded which). In nucleotides, the CDR3 is TGCGCCAGCAGCCCATCAGACTGGGGGACTGCGCACGAGCAGTACTTC. Amino acid sequence: CASSPSDWGTAHEQYF. The variable domain in full, completed from reference TRBV5-1 and TRBJ2-7, reads KAGVTQTPRYLIKTRGQQVTLSCSPISGHRSVSWYQQTPGQGLQFLFEYFSETQRNKGNFPGRFSGRQFSNSRSEMNVSTLELGDSALYLCASSPSDWGTAHEQYFGPGTRLTVT.